In this sample, the clone carrying this TCR beta chain turned up once. The antigen is not known. The data were taken from a study of T cell responses to AZD1222 COVID-19 vaccine. Across the whole study: Doses given second, at about 4 or about 12 weeks, were pooled. Study results and limitations: As reported, nearly half of all spike-specific TCRs target variant regions that are unmutated. Spike-specific TCR repertoires showed rising breadth and depth after two AZD1222 doses.

CDR3 length: 14 residues. The V gene's germline CDR1 is SGHNT and CDR2 YYREEE (reference sequence). V shed 4 bases and J shed 4 bases, with 15 bases lying between them. Here immunoSEQ multiplex PCR was the method, and the copy in TCRdb shows in-frame clones only, minus some. The sample lists about 110,000 clones; just under 90% were seen once. The source was peripheral blood, collected on day 0 of AZD1222 vaccination. The rearrangement links TRBV5-4 to TRBJ2-7; D tentatively reads TRBD1 or TRBD2 (7 bases each). This receptor was taken from an adult in good health. Here the CDR3 DNA reads TGTGCCAGCAGCATCTCCCAGGGGGGGTACGAGCAGTACTTC. It yields the protein CASSISQGGYEQYF.